This T cell receptor beta chain was profiled in a study of shared clonotypes between healthy human individuals. Remarks on this clone: The sample contains more than one DNA sequence encoding this CDR3.

The germline CDR1 and CDR2 sequences are LNHDA and SQIVND (reference sequence). There are 12 residues in the CDR3. V was trimmed by 2 bases and J by 5 bases, leaving 6 bases between them. Measured with immunoSEQ multiplex PCR; TCRdb has only the in-frame clones, and not every one. In the table there are about 1.5 million clones, 95% to 99% of which are singletons. The TCR originated in a man younger than 45 in good health. V and J are TRBV19 and TRBJ1-1; D ambiguous. The material sequenced was naive CD4+ T cells sorted from blood. The subset: CD45RA+ positively selected. The CDR3 region is CASSILGTEAFF. The CDR3 DNA follows: TGTGCCAGTAGTATATTAGGTACTGAAGCTTTCTTT. The full variable domain, its missing parts supplied by reference TRBV19 and TRBJ1-1, is DGGITQSPKYLFRKEGQNVTLSCEQNLNHDAMYWYRQDPGQGLRLIYYSQIVNDFQKGDIAEGYSVSREKKESFPLTVTSAQKNPTAFYLCASSILGTEAFFGQGTRLTVV.